This T cell receptor beta chain appears in the sequencing data of a study of OX40 agonist ivuxolimab in advanced cancers. Study-level information: Prior checkpoint blockade (anti-PD-1, anti-PD-L1 or anti-CTLA-4) was permitted; approximately 40% had it.

The J segment lost 3 bases and the V segment lost 1 base, leaving 5 bases of the junction unmatched. Germline-derived CDR1 and CDR2 are SGHTA and FQGNSA. The CDR3 is 15 residues long. Libraries were prepared by immunoSEQ multiplex PCR; TCRdb keeps only in-frame clonotypes and omits some of them. The table records roughly 30,000 clones, more than 85% of them present only once. The starting material was CD4+ or CD8+ T cells sorted from blood, obtained in a trial of the OX40 agonist ivuxolimab. This TCR came from an adult with an advanced solid tumor such as melanoma, head and neck, liver or kidney cancer. The chain couples TRBV7-2 to TRBJ2-7; 8 bases match TRBD2. The CDR3 reads CASSLVGGGSYEQYF. DNA for the CDR3: TGTGCCAGCAGCTTAGTGGGCGGGGGGAGCTACGAGCAGTACTTC.